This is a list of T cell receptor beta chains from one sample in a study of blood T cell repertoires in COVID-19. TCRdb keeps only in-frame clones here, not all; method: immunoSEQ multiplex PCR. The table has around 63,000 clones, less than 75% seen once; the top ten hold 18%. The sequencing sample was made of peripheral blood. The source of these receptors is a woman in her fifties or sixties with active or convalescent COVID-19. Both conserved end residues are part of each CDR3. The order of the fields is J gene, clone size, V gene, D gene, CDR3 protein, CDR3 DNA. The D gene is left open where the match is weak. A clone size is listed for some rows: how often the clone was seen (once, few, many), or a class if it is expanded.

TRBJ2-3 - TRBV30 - CAWTGTDTDTQYF TGTGCCTGGACCGGAACAGACACAGATACGCAGTATTTT
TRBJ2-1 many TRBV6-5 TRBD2 CASRGTSGAFNEQFF TGTGCCAGCAGGGGGACTAGCGGGGCCTTTAATGAGCAGTTCTTC
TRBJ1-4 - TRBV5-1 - CATRGGDGEKLFF TGCGCCACCCGGGGGGGGGACGGAGAAAAACTGTTTTTT
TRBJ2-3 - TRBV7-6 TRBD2 CASSPLAGVVDTQYF TGTGCCAGCAGCCCCCTAGCGGGAGTCGTGGATACGCAGTATTTT
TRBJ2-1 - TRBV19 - CASSIDLLQFEDEQFF TGTGCCAGTAGTATAGACCTGCTCCAGTTCGAGGATGAGCAGTTCTTC
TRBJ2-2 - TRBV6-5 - CASSRTTNTGELFF TGTGCCAGCAGCCGGACAACGAACACCGGGGAGCTGTTTTTT
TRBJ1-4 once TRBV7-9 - CASSFVPTFEEKLFF TGTGCCAGCAGCTTCGTGCCAACTTTCGAAGAAAAACTGTTTTTT
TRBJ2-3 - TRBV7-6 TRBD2 CASSLGSGSAPDTQYF TGTGCCAGCAGCTTAGGTAGCGGGAGCGCCCCAGATACGCAGTATTTT
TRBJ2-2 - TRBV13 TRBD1 CASGIGTAMTGELFF TGTGCCAGTGGGATCGGGACAGCCATGACCGGGGAGCTGTTTTTT
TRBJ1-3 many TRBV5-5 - CASSLDPRGSSGNTIYF TGTGCCAGCAGCTTGGATCCAAGGGGGAGCTCTGGAAACACCATATATTTT
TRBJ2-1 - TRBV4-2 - CASSQEGARNEQFF TGTGCCAGCAGCCAGGAAGGGGCAAGGAATGAGCAGTTCTTC
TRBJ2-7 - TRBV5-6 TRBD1 CASSPGTDNYEQYF TGTGCCAGCAGCCCCGGGACAGATAACTACGAGCAGTACTTC
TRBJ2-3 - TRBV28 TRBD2 CASSFVLAGGSSTQYF TGTGCCAGCAGTTTTGTTCTAGCGGGAGGAAGTAGTACGCAGTATTTT
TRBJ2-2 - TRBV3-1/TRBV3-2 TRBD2 CASSQEAGRGNTGELFF TGTGCCAGCAGCCAAGAGGCCGGGAGGGGGAACACCGGGGAGCTGTTTTTT
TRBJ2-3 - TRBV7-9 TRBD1 CASSPQGVSTDTQYF TGTGCCAGCAGCCCACAGGGGGTCAGCACAGATACGCAGTATTTT
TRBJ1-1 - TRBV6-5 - CASRSGAMGGTEAFF TGTGCCAGCAGGTCAGGGGCCATGGGTGGGACTGAAGCTTTCTTT
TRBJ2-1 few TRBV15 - CATSRIPYPEQFF TGTGCCACCAGCAGGATTCCCTATCCCGAGCAGTTCTTC
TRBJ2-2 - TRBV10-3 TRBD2 CAIRSSGSVPNTGELFF TGTGCCATCAGATCTAGCGGGAGTGTCCCGAACACCGGGGAGCTGTTTTTT
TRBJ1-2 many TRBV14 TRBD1 CASSLWDRDPLGYTF TGTGCCAGCAGCCTATGGGACAGGGATCCCCTAGGCTACACCTTC
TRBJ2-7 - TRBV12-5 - CASGPGTPYEQYF TGTGCTAGTGGTCCTGGGACTCCCTACGAGCAGTACTTC
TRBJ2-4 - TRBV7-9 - CASSLGGTGAKNIQYF TGTGCCAGCAGCTTAGGCGGCACGGGAGCCAAAAACATTCAGTACTTC
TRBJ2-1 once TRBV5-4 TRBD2 CASSLGGVSGRFNEQFF TGTGCCAGCAGCTTGGGGGGGGTTAGCGGGAGGTTCAATGAGCAGTTCTTC
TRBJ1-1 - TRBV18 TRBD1 CASSRDSRSAFF TGTGCCAGCTCCCGGGACAGCCGGTCGGCTTTCTTT
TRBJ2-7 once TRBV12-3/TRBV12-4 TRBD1 CASSRQGYEQYF TGTGCCAGCAGTCGACAGGGCTACGAGCAGTACTTC
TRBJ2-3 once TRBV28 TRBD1 CASSFNRGNTQYF TGTGCCAGCAGCTTTAACAGGGGTAATACGCAGTATTTT
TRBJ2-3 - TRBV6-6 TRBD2 CASSGTSSSDTQYF TGTGCCAGCAGTGGGACTAGCTCATCAGATACGCAGTATTTT
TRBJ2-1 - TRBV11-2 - CASSLDTRGGEQFF TGTGCCAGCAGCTTAGATACGAGGGGGGGTGAGCAGTTCTTC
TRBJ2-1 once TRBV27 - CASSQSEGAYNEQFF TGTGCCAGCAGTCAGTCCGAGGGGGCCTACAATGAGCAGTTCTTC
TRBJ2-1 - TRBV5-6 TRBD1 CASSPAPDRLGEQFF TGTGCCAGCAGCCCCGCCCCGGACAGGTTGGGTGAGCAGTTCTTC